What follows are 23 T cell receptor beta chains derived from one specimen sequenced in a study of T cell changes during pregnancy in multiple sclerosis (dated by TCRdb to the late 2010s). The library was generated by the immunoSEQ multiplex PCR assay. This is the immuneACCESS table as TCRdb keeps it, with only in-frame sequences that have V and J called. A part of the clones is gone; compared with another copy, unresolved V genes explain less than half, and the rest is unexplained. Present in this sample are about 59,000 clones, less than 95% of which were seen just once. Of the sample, 2.5% falls within the top ten clones. Sequenced here: CD8+ T cells from peripheral blood mononuclear cells, sampled after pregnancy. These receptor sequences come from a female donor with multiple sclerosis, enrolled in a pregnancy study.

The genes are TRBV6-6 and TRBJ1-1, with a tentative D call TRBD1 (6 bases). Germline V gene lookup returns CDR1 MNHNY and CDR2 SVGAGI (reference sequence). Between the trimmed V and J ends, which lost 6 bases and 0 bases, there was a span of 14 bases. The CDR3 extends over 15 amino acids. The CDR3 DNA reads as TGTGCCAGCAGCCCCGGGACACTCATGAACACTGAAGCTTTCTTT. Translated, it gives CASSPGTLMNTEAFF.

This rearrangement joins TRBV27 to TRBJ1-1; no definite D call. The CDR3 loop spans 13 amino acids. CDR1 and CDR2 from the germline V gene are MNHEY and SMNVEV (reference sequence). The ends were cut back, 6 bases at V and 4 bases at J, with 12 bases in the middle. DNA of the CDR3: TGTGCCAGCAGAGAAAGCGTCTCCACTGAAGCTTTCTTT. It encodes CASRESVSTEAFF.

J is TRBJ2-5 and V is TRBV9, with D possibly matching TRBD2 (6 bases). This CDR3 contains 16 residues. The V gene's germline CDR1 is SGDLS and CDR2 YYNGEE. The ends were cut back, 0 bases at V and 1 base at J, with 13 bases in the middle. CDR3 DNA sequence: TGTGCCAGCAGCGTAGGGACCCTCGGGGGCCAAGAGACCCAGTACTTC. Encoded protein: CASSVGTLGGQETQYF.

This chain uses TRBV28 with TRBJ2-1, with D tentatively TRBD2 (7 bases). The germline gives CDR1 MDHEN, CDR2 SYDVKM. The V end was cut by 2 bases, the J end by 3 bases, with 14 bases between. The length of the CDR3 is 16 residues. The chain's CDR3 is CASSLQGGGYYNEQFF. The CDR3 region has the DNA TGTGCCAGCAGTTTACAAGGGGGGGGGTACTACAATGAGCAGTTCTTC.

The rearrangement joins TRBV6-1 to TRBJ1-2; D gene unclear. Germline V gene data show CDR1 as MNHNS and CDR2 as SASEGT. This CDR3 has 15 amino acids. V lost 6 bases and J lost 0, with 14 bases in between. The CDR3 is CASRQGRGANYGYTF. CDR3 nucleotides: TGTGCCAGCAGGCAAGGTCGAGGAGCTAACTATGGCTACACCTTC.

The chain carries TRBV9 and TRBJ2-1; 7 bases are shared with TRBD2. The trim removed 3 bases at V and 4 bases at J, leaving 1 base unmatched. The CDR3 sequence is 13 residues long. Germline V gene lookup returns CDR1 SGDLS and CDR2 YYNGEE. CDR3 amino acids: CASSGEGYNEQFF. CDR3 bases: TGTGCCAGCAGCGGGGAGGGGTACAATGAGCAGTTCTTC.

The chain carries TRBV30 and TRBJ1-1; maybe TRBD1 (5 bases). The CDR3 length is 12 residues. V was trimmed by 5 bases and J by 1 base, leaving 8 bases between them. The germline CDR1 and CDR2 sequences are GTSNPN and SVGIG (reference sequence). CDR3 loop: CAWGRGNTEAFF. The CDR3 DNA reads as TGTGCCTGGGGAAGGGGGAACACTGAAGCTTTCTTT.

The chain recombines TRBV28 with TRBJ1-5; possibly TRBD1 for D (5 bases). The CDR3 is 15 residues long. CDR1 is MDHEN and CDR2 is SYDVKM in the germline V gene. V dropped 3 bases and J dropped 0 bases, with 9 bases sitting between them. CDR3 in amino acids: CASSFLTDSNQPQHF. The CDR3 region has the DNA TGTGCCAGCAGTTTTCTGACAGATAGCAATCAGCCCCAGCATTTT.

The chain has TRBV25-1 and TRBJ2-7; D perhaps matches TRBD1 (6 bases). Looked up from germline, CDR1 is MGHDK and CDR2 is SYGVNS. The CDR3 totals 16 residues. Trimming cost V 3 bases and J 2 bases, with 17 bases left between them. The CDR3 sequence: CASSDPRDKSTYEQYF. In nucleotides, the CDR3 is TGTGCCAGCAGTGACCCCCGGGACAAGTCAACCTACGAGCAGTACTTC.

The chain is built from TRBV2 and TRBJ2-5; 10 bases align to TRBD2. The germline gives CDR1 SNHLY, CDR2 FYNNEI. Trimming removed 4 bases from V and 5 bases from J; junction bases left unmatched: 4. The CDR3 is 14 residues long. The CDR3 is CASSVLAGIETQYF. For the CDR3, the DNA is TGTGCCAGCAGTGTACTAGCGGGAATCGAGACCCAGTACTTC.

The CDR3 nucleotides are TGTGCCAGCAGCCAAGACCCGTCTACGGTTGGAGCTGAAGCTTTCTTT. It is translated as CASSQDPSTVGAEAFF. The gene calls are TRBV4-2 and TRBJ1-1; no clear D. The CDR3 spans 16 residues. Deletions cut 0 bases from V and 6 bases from J, with 17 bases between. Germline V gene lookup returns CDR1 LGHNA and CDR2 YNFKEQ.

The table lists this clone with a count of one. The rearrangement uses TRBV4-1 and TRBJ2-1, with D possibly being TRBD1 (5 bases). The CDR3 consists of 14 residues. Germline CDR1 MGHRA, CDR2 YSYEKL. Trimming removed 4 bases at V and 8 bases at J, with 15 bases between. This CDR3 is CASSPYSGHHEQFF. The CDR3 nucleotides read TGCGCCAGCAGCCCCTACTCCGGACACCATGAGCAGTTCTTC.

J is TRBJ2-7 and V is TRBV15, with 8 bases matching TRBD1. In germline, CDR1 is LNHNV, CDR2 YYDKDF (reference sequence). The CDR3 consists of 13 residues. V lost 8 bases to trimming and J lost 3 bases; unmatched junction nucleotides: 6. CDR3 in amino acids: CATVGTGGYEQYF. The CDR3 DNA reads TGTGCCACCGTCGGCACAGGGGGCTACGAGCAGTACTTC.

Here the CDR3 reads CASSQRSTEAFF. CDR3 DNA sequence: TGTGCCAGCAGCCAACGGAGTACTGAAGCTTTCTTT. The rearrangement links TRBV5-4 to TRBJ1-1; D remains unclear. The germline V gene encodes CDR1 SGHNT and CDR2 YYREEE (reference sequence). This CDR3 contains 12 residues. V lost 4 bases and J lost 5, with 9 bases in between.

V gene TRBV7-6 combines with J gene TRBJ2-3; 11 bases fit TRBD1. CDR1 is SGHVS, CDR2 FNYEAQ, per germline. With 5 bases clipped from V and 2 bases from J, the junction kept 3 bases outside the gene matches. This CDR3 has 15 residues. The CDR3 DNA is TGTGCCAGCAGCCCGGACAGGGGGCTCACAGATACGCAGTATTTT. This gives the protein CASSPDRGLTDTQYF.

The chain couples TRBV27 to TRBJ1-5; no firm D call. V lost 7 bases to trimming and J lost 6 bases, with 10 bases between them. Germline V gene data show CDR1 as MNHEY and CDR2 as SMNVEV (reference sequence). The CDR3 has 12 residues. CDR3 nucleotide sequence: TGTGCCAGCACCAGCGGCAGTCAGCCCCAGCATTTT. Translated, it gives CASTSGSQPQHF.

The CDR3 protein is CASSLGQVHEQYF. The CDR3 DNA sequence: TGTGCCAGCAGTTTAGGACAGGTCCACGAGCAGTACTTC. The V gene is TRBV28, the J gene TRBJ2-7, with 7 bases lining up with TRBD1. V lost 2 bases to trimming and J lost 5 bases; unmatched junction nucleotides: 3. CDR3 length: 13 residues. Per the germline V gene, CDR1 is MDHEN and CDR2 is SYDVKM.

This chain links TRBV11-3 with TRBJ2-7; 8 nucleotides line up with TRBD1. The CDR3 covers 13 residues. The J segment lost 3 bases and the V segment lost 4 bases, leaving 2 bases of the junction unmatched. Germline V gene sequence: CDR1 SGHNT, CDR2 YENEEA. The CDR3 sequence: CASSYGQGYEQYF. The CDR3 DNA reads as TGTGCCAGCAGCTATGGACAGGGCTACGAGCAGTACTTC.

V usage is TRBV9 and J usage is TRBJ2-1; the D gene is possibly TRBD1 (8 bases). Trimming shortened V by 3 bases and J by 8 bases, and 15 bases separated the two germline ends. The CDR3 loop spans 14 amino acids. Germline CDR1 reads SGDLS; CDR2 reads YYNGEE. The CDR3 sequence: CASSARTGRDEQFF. The CDR3 DNA reads TGTGCCAGCAGCGCCAGGACAGGGAGGGATGAGCAGTTCTTC. The complete variable domain, with remaining parts taken from reference TRBV9 and TRBJ2-1, reads DSGVTQTPKHLITATGQRVTLRCSPRSGDLSVYWYQQSLDQGLQFLIQYYNGEERAKGNILERFSAQQFPDLHSELNLSSLELGDSALYFCASSARTGRDEQFFGPGTRLTVL.

Here the CDR3 reads CASSPGLAGNSYEQYF. In nucleotides, the CDR3 is TGTGCCAGTAGTCCGGGACTAGCGGGAAACTCCTACGAGCAGTACTTC. The chain couples TRBV19 to TRBJ2-7, with 13 nucleotides matching TRBD2. V shed 5 bases, J shed 0 bases, and the junction held 4 bases outside the gene matches. The CDR3 covers 16 residues. CDR1 is LNHDA and CDR2 is SQIVND in the germline V gene (reference sequence).

J is TRBJ1-2 and V is TRBV6-5; possible D gene TRBD1, 6 bases. V lost 7 bases and J lost 8, with 17 bases in between. The CDR3 covers 13 residues. Germline V CDR1 and CDR2: MNHEY, SVGAGI. This CDR3 reads CASTEGGARGYTF. CDR3 in DNA: TGTGCCAGCACCGAGGGGGGGGCGCGGGGCTACACCTTC.

This chain links TRBV29-1 with TRBJ2-7, with 7 bases identical to TRBD1. Germline V gene data show CDR1 as SQVTM and CDR2 as ANQGSEA. This CDR3 has 13 residues. Trimming removed 4 bases from V and 4 bases from J; junction bases left unmatched: 7. The CDR3 loop is CSVGGQASYEQYF. In nucleotides, the CDR3 is TGCAGCGTTGGTGGACAGGCTTCTTACGAGCAGTACTTC.

V and J are TRBV27 and TRBJ2-7, with 7 bases aligning to TRBD1. The CDR3 length is 15 residues. CDR1 and CDR2 from the germline V gene are MNHEY and SMNVEV (reference sequence). Trimming cost V 5 bases and J 3 bases; bases outside gene matches: 10. The CDR3 is CASSMGQLQFYEQYF. The CDR3 coding sequence is TGTGCCAGCAGTATGGGACAGCTTCAATTCTACGAGCAGTACTTC.